This T cell receptor beta chain is drawn from a study of blood T cells in healthy people across ages. Then a second PCR, running roughly 7 to 11 cycles, was carried out with a sample-barcoded 5' primer and a J-beta primer mix. TCRdb redid the calling of the 5' RACE reads with MiXCR, one entry per CDR3 protein. The sample consists of 600,000 to 900,000 distinct CDR3 sequences, roughly 24% of them appearing once. The CDR3 covers 15 residues. CDR1 is LNHDA and CDR2 is SQIVND in the germline V gene (reference sequence). These data are also associated with another study on T cells of mothers and their children.

The source of this sequence is a boy aged 5-17 years in good health. The chain recombines TRBV19 with TRBJ2-7; possibly TRBD1 for D (6 bases). The end of the DNA fits TRBJ2-1 better, so the J call may be wrong. Sequenced: blood. CDR3 in DNA: TGTGCCAGTAGTCACAGGGAACGAAGTTACAATGAGCAGTTCTTC. Encoded protein: CASSHRERSYNEQFF.